One and the same sample provided the 8 T cell receptor beta chains below, sequenced in a study of T cell responses to AZD1222 COVID-19 vaccine. Method: immunoSEQ multiplex PCR; TCRdb's copy keeps in-frame clones and lacks some. The sample yields 90,000 to 130,000 clones, around 85% seen once. Sample: peripheral blood, taken on day 0 of AZD1222 vaccination. The receptors shown here come from an adult in good health.

The V gene is TRBV9, the J gene TRBJ2-3, with 8 bases fitting TRBD2. V lost 3 bases, J lost 0 bases, and 3 bases stayed unmatched. This CDR3 is 15 amino acids long. Looked up from germline, CDR1 is SGDLS and CDR2 is YYNGEE. The CDR3 DNA reads as TGTGCCAGCAGCGCCGGGAGGGGTAGCACAGATACGCAGTATTTT. As protein: CASSAGRGSTDTQYF.

This clone was recorded at least ten times. Other DNA sequences in the same sample also yield this CDR3. The rearrangement joins TRBV7-9 to TRBJ2-7; perhaps D is TRBD1 or TRBD2 (5 bases each). Germline CDR1 and CDR2: SEHNR and FQNEAQ (reference sequence). The V end was cut by 6 bases, the J end by 1 base, with 10 bases between. CDR3 length: 13 residues. This CDR3 reads CASRGTESYEQYF. The CDR3, as DNA: TGTGCCAGCAGGGGGACGGAGTCCTACGAGCAGTACTTC.

A note on this clone: This same CDR3 is encoded by further DNA sequences in the sample. This rearrangement joins TRBV7-2 to TRBJ2-1; 12 bases align to TRBD2. The CDR3 extends over 17 amino acids. Germline CDR1 is SGHTA and CDR2 is FQGNSA. With 0 bases clipped from V and 2 bases from J, the junction kept 2 bases outside the gene matches. This chain's CDR3 is CASSLASSGGAYNEQFF. CDR3 nucleotide sequence: TGTGCCAGCAGCTTAGCGTCTAGCGGGGGGGCCTACAATGAGCAGTTCTTC.

This clone was counted only a few times. This sequence joins TRBV19 and TRBJ1-1, with TRBD1 as a possible D gene (5 bases). Germline V gives CDR1 LNHDA, CDR2 SQIVND (reference sequence). CDR3 length equals 14 residues. V lost 5 bases to trimming and J lost 1 base, with 11 bases between them. Here the CDR3 DNA reads TGTGCCAGTAGTCTGCAGGGATCGAACACTGAAGCTTTCTTT. Translation: CASSLQGSNTEAFF. The whole variable domain, remainder taken from reference TRBV19 and TRBJ1-1, is DGGITQSPKYLFRKEGQNVTLSCEQNLNHDAMYWYRQDPGQGLRLIYYSQIVNDFQKGDIAEGYSVSREKKESFPLTVTSAQKNPTAFYLCASSLQGSNTEAFFGQGTRLTVV.

The chain has TRBV6-2 or TRBV6-3 and TRBJ2-2; 13 bases agree with TRBD2. In germline, CDR1 is MNHEY, CDR2 SVGEGT. Unmatched junction bases numbered 3, after V lost 5 bases and J lost 0 bases. The length of the CDR3 is 17 residues. This CDR3 is CASSLTSGGSNTGELFF. CDR3 bases: TGTGCCAGCAGTCTGACTAGCGGGGGGTCGAACACCGGGGAGCTGTTTTTT.

CDR3 amino acids: CANRDRVNTGELFF. The CDR3 DNA follows: TGTGCCAACAGGGACAGGGTGAACACCGGGGAGCTGTTTTTT. This chain uses TRBV6-5 with TRBJ2-2; 9 nucleotides line up with TRBD1. The trim removed 10 bases at V and 1 base at J, leaving 4 bases unmatched. There are 14 residues in the CDR3. Germline CDR1 reads MNHEY; CDR2 reads SVGAGI.

Written as DNA, the CDR3 is TGTGCCAGCAGTTACTCGACTGGGGGGGGGCAGTTCTTC. Its protein is CASSYSTGGGQFF. The chain recombines TRBV6-5 with TRBJ2-1, with 7 bases that match TRBD2. This CDR3 has 13 residues. Germline assignment: CDR1 MNHEY and CDR2 SVGAGI. The V and J ends lost 0 bases and 12 bases, in that order; junction bases with no gene match: 5.

This clone was detected a few times. The chain links TRBV4-3 to TRBJ1-5; 7 nucleotides align to TRBD1. With V trimmed by 3 bases and J by 4 bases, 6 bases remained unmatched. The CDR3 length is 15 residues. The germline CDR1 and CDR2 sequences are LGHNA and YSLEER. The CDR3 bases are TGCGCCAGCAGCCATACGACAGGGCAGAATCAGCCCCAGCATTTT. Translating it yields CASSHTTGQNQPQHF.